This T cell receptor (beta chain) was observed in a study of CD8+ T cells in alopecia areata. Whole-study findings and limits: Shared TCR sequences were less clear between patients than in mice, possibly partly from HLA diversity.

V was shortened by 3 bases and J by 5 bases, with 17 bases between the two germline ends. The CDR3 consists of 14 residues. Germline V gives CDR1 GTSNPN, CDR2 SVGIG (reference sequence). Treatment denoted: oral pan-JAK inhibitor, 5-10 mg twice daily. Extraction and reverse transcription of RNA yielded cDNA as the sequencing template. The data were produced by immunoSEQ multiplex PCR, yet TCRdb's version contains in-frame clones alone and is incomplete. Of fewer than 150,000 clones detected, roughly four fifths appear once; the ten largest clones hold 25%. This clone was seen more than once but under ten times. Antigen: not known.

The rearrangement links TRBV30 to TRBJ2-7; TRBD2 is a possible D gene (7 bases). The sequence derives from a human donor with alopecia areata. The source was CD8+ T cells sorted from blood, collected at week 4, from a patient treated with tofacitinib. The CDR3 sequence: CAWSQRGAHHEQYF. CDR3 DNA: TGTGCCTGGAGCCAACGGGGGGCCCACCACGAGCAGTACTTC.